This record looks at one TCR beta chain sequence and its context. A few counts support this clonotype. Its target antigen remains unknown. Base qualities are not at hand, and no much larger clone is one base apart. This sample is drawn from a study of T-cell memory formation after mild COVID-19 (dated by TCRdb to the early 2020s). Describing the broader study: TCR sequence clusters from the two donors were largely donor specific. The cohort comprised two young, previously healthy adult volunteers, one female and one male. In two donors, T-cell clones that expanded and contracted after mild COVID-19 were tracked by sequencing TCRalpha and TCRbeta repertoires over time. Overall study results and their limits: Clones that contracted from day 15 to 85 showed balanced CD4/CD8 phenotypes, whereas a second wave of clones that expanded from day 15 to 37 leaned towards CD4+. Some responding clones were detected in pre-infection memory, which suggested that pre-existing cross-reactive memory T cells had joined the SARS-CoV-2 response. The second-wave clones that peaked on day 37 were not confirmed to be SARS-CoV-2 specific. Contracting CD4+ clones were found mainly in CM and EM memory subsets, while CD8+ clones were enriched in EMRA. Only a couple of mild cases were covered by the study, and larger cohorts that include severe cases with pre-infection samples were considered necessary.

Spanning cysteine to phenylalanine, the CDR3 consists of 14 amino acids. Left in the record is the CDR3 DNA by itself, 42 bases read in frame from the first base. A distance of 11 bases separates the germline ends of V and J, which lose 2 bases and 4 bases respectively. Sequences MNHEY (CDR1) and SVGAGI (CDR2) are obtained from the germline V gene. The reads were generated on an Illumina NovaSeq 6000. Using 5'RACE with constant-segment primers, TCRalpha and TCRbeta cDNA libraries were constructed, with sample barcodes and unique molecular identifiers added in the process. Trizol reagent was used to extract RNA from every sample. The libraries were amplified in two PCR steps, and the second step added a second sample barcode and Illumina TruSeq adapters. Libraries were sequenced on an Illumina NovaSeq with 2 x 150 bp paired-end reads. The original methods were these. With migec v1.2.7, reads were demultiplexed and then collapsed into UMI-guided consensus sequences. With mixcr v2.1.11, UMI consensuses were aligned to TRA and TRB V and J templates and assembled into clonotypes. A clonotype was counted as expanded or contracted only if both edgeR and NoisET called the change significant, with noise models trained on biological replicates. For edgeR calls, the cutoffs were a false discovery rate-adjusted p below 0.01 and a log2 fold-change threshold of 1. PCA with hierarchical clustering of max-normalized trajectories of the 1000 most abundant clonotypes was used as exploratory dynamics analysis. Separately sequenced CD4+ and CD8+ repertoires were used to assign the CD4 or CD8 phenotype of responding clones. The raw public reads went through TCRdb reprocessing: fastp at Q25, MiXCR clone calling, in-frame beta chains kept. Rows are combined by CDR3 protein, so each entry shows the most common genes and DNA. TCRdb assigned the V and J calls; the authors' analysis was not used. This sample gives roughly 450,000 distinct CDR3 sequences in total; over 15% of them show up just once. The ten biggest clones cover approximately 13% of the sample.

PBMCs were isolated by Ficoll-Paque density gradient centrifugation. This TCR was recovered from an adult woman who had mild COVID-19 (a few samples of this study predate the infection). The sample titles of this study are shuffled in the database, so cell type and time point are left out; the donor was told from shared clones. Sequencing was carried out using PBMCs or a T cell subset sorted from them (not recorded which). The rearrangement combines TRBV6-5 with TRBJ1-1; TRBD1 is a possible D gene, resting on 6 matching bases. The nucleotide sequence is given as TGTGCCAGCAGTTACGAGCAGGGGAGCACTGAAGCTTTCTTT. It translates as CASSYEQGSTEAFF.